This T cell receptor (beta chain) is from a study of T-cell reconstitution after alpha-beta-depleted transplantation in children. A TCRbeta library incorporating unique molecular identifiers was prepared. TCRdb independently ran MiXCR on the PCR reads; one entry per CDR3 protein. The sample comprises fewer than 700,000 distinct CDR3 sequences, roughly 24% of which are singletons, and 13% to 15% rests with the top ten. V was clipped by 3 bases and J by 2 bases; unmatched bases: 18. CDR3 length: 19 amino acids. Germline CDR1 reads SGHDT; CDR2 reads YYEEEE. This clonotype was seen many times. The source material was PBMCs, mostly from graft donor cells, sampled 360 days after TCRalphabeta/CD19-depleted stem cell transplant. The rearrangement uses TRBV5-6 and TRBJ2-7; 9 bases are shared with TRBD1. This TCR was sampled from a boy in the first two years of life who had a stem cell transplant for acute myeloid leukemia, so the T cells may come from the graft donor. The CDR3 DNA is TGTGCCAGCAGCTCGTTCGGACAGGGGCTTTACCGCCTAGCCTACGAGCAGTACTTC. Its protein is CASSSFGQGLYRLAYEQYF.